The present entry profiles one T cell receptor (beta chain) with its context. Its antigen is not identified. V lost 7 bases and J lost 2, with 9 bases in between. The CDR3 is 12 amino acids. 5'RACE with constant-segment primers built TCRalpha and TCRbeta cDNA libraries with UMIs. Each CDR3 protein is one row after TCRdb ran MiXCR on the 5' RACE reads. The data show 470,000 or so distinct CDR3 sequences, with over 15% seen just once and 9% to 15% held by the top ten. The record originates from a study of T-cell memory formation after mild COVID-19. Overall study findings and caveats: The finding that pre-infection memory included some responding clones suggested that cross-reactive memory joined. Researchers report contracting CD4+ clones mostly in CM and EM, with CD8+ clones in EMRA.

The sequence was collected from an adult woman who had mild COVID-19 (a few samples of this study predate the infection). Cell type and time point are not known. Material: PBMCs or a T cell subset sorted from them (not recorded which). The V gene is TRBV12-3 or TRBV12-4, the J gene TRBJ2-7; D possibly corresponds to TRBD2 (6 bases). This CDR3 is CASTASAYEQYF. The CDR3, as DNA: TGTGCCAGCACGGCTAGCGCCTACGAGCAGTACTTC.